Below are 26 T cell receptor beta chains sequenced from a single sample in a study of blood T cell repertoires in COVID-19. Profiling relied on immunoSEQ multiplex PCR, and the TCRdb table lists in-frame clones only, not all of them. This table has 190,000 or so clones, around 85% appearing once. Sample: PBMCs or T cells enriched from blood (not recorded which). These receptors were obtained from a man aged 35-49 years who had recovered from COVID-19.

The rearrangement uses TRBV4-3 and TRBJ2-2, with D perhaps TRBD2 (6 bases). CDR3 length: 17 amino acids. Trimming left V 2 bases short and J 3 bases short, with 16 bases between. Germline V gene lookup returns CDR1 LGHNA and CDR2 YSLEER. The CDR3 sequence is CASSQFNRGYDTGELFF. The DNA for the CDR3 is TGCGCCAGCAGCCAATTCAACCGGGGGTATGACACCGGGGAGCTGTTTTTT.

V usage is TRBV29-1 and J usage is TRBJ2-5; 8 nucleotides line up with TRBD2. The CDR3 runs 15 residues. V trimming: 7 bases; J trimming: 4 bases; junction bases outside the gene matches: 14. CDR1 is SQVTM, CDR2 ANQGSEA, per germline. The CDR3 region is CSAAGGSGKVETQYF. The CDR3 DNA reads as TGCAGCGCCGCCGGGGGTAGCGGGAAGGTAGAGACCCAGTACTTC.

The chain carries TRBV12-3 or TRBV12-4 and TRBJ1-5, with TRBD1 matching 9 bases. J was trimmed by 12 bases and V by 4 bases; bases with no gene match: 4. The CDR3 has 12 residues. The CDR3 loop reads CASSSGTGLQHF. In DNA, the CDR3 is TGTGCCAGCAGTTCTGGGACAGGGCTCCAGCATTTT.

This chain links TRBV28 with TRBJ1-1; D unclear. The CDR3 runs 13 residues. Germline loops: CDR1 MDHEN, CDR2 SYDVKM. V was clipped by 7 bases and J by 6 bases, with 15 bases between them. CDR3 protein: CASTLGRLSEAFF. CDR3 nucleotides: TGTGCCAGCACCCTTGGGAGACTCTCTGAAGCTTTCTTT.

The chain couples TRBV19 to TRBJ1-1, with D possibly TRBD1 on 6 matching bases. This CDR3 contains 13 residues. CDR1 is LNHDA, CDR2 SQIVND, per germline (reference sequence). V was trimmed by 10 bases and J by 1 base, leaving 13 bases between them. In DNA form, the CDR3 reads TGTGCCACAAAGGACAGCTGGAACACTGAAGCTTTCTTT. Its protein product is CATKDSWNTEAFF.

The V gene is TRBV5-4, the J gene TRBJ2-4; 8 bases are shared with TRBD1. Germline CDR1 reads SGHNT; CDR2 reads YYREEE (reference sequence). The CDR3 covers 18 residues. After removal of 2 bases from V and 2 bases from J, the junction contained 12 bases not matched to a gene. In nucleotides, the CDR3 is TGTGCCAGCAGCTTCCGGTTAGCCCGGACAGGGTCCAAAAACATTCAGTACTTC. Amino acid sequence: CASSFRLARTGSKNIQYF. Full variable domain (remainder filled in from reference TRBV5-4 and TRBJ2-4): ETGVTQSPTHLIKTRGQQVTLRCSSQSGHNTVSWYQQALGQGPQFIFQYYREEENGRGNFPPRFSGLQFPNYSSELNVNALELDDSALYLCASSFRLARTGSKNIQYFGAGTRLSVL.

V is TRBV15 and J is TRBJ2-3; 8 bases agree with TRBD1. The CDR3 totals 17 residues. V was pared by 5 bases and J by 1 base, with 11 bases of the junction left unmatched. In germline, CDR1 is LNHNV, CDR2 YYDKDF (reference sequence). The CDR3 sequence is CATSGDDPGQGTDTQYF. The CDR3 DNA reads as TGTGCCACCAGCGGGGATGACCCGGGACAGGGCACAGATACGCAGTATTTT.

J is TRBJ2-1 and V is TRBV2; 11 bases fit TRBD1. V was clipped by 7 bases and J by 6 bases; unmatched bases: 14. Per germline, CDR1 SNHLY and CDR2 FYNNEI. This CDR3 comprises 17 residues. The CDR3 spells CASKRMITGTGGNEQFF. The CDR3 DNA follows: TGTGCCAGCAAACGAATGATTACCGGGACAGGGGGCAATGAGCAGTTCTTC.

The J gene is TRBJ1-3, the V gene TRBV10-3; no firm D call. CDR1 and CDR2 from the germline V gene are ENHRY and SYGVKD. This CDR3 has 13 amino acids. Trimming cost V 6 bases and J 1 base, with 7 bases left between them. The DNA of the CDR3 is TGTGCCATCAGAGGAGAGTCTGGAAACACCATATATTTT. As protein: CAIRGESGNTIYF.

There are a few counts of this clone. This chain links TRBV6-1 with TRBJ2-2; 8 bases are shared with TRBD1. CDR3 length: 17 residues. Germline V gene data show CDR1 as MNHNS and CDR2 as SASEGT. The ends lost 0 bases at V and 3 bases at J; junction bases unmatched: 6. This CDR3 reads CASSEAGQGLDTGELFF. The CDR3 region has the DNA TGTGCCAGCAGTGAAGCCGGACAGGGCTTGGACACCGGGGAGCTGTTTTTT.

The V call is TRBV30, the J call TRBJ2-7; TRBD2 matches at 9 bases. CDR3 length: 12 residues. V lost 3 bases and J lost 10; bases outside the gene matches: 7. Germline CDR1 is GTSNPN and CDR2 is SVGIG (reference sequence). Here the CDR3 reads CAWSGLAGNQYF. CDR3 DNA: TGTGCCTGGAGCGGGCTAGCGGGAAATCAGTACTTC.

The CDR3 here is CASSLGTDSYNEQFF. CDR3 in DNA: TGTGCCAGCAGTTTAGGGACAGACTCCTACAATGAGCAGTTCTTC. V and J are TRBV28 and TRBJ2-1; 7 bases match TRBD1. Germline V gives CDR1 MDHEN, CDR2 SYDVKM. The CDR3 contains 15 residues. Trimming removed 2 bases from V and 0 bases from J; junction bases left unmatched: 1.

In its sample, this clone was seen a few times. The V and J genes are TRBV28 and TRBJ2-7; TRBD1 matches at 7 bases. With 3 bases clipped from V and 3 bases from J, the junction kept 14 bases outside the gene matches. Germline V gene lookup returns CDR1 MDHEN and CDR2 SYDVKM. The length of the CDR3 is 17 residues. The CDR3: CASSFFSLGGAGYEQYF. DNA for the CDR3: TGTGCCAGCAGTTTTTTCAGTTTAGGGGGCGCGGGCTACGAGCAGTACTTC.

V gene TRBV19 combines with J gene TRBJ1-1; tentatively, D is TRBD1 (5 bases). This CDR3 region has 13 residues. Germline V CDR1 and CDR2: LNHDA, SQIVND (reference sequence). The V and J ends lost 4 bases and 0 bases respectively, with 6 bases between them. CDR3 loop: CASSTQVNTEAFF. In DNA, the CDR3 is TGTGCCAGTAGTACACAGGTGAACACTGAAGCTTTCTTT.

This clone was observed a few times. The CDR3 loop is CASSLEGGGVFYEQYF. CDR3 coding DNA: TGTGCCAGCAGCTTAGAAGGGGGTGGGGTTTTCTACGAGCAGTACTTC. The V and J genes are TRBV7-6 and TRBJ2-7; weak D call: TRBD1 (6 bases). V dropped 1 base and J dropped 3 bases, with 16 bases sitting between them. The CDR3 has 16 amino acids. Per germline, CDR1 SGHVS and CDR2 FNYEAQ.

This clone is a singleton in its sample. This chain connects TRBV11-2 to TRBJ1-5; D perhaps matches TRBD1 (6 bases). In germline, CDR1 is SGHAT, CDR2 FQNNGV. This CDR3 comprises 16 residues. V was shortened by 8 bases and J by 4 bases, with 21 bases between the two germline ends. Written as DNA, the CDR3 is TGTGCCAGCTCACATTTGGGGGGGGCGCGTAATCAGCCCCAGCATTTT. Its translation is CASSHLGGARNQPQHF.

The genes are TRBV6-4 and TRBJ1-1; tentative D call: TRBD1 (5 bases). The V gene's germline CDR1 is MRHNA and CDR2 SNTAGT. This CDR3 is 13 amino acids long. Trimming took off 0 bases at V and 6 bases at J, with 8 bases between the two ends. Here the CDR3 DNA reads TGTGCCAGCAGTGACTCACCAGGGTCTGAAGCTTTCTTT. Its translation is CASSDSPGSEAFF.

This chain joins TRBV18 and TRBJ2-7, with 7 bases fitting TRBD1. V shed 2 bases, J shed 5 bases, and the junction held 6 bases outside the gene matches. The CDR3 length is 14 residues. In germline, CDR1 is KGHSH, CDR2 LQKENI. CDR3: CASSPRQGVHEQYF. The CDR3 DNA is TGTGCCAGCTCACCAAGGCAGGGGGTACACGAGCAGTACTTC.

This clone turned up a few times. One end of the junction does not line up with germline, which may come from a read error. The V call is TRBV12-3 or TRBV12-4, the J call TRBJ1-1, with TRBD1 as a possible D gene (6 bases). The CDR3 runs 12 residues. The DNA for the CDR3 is TGTGCCAGCAGCCCGTCCCGGGGGGCGCATCTCTTT. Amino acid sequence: CASSPSRGAHLF.

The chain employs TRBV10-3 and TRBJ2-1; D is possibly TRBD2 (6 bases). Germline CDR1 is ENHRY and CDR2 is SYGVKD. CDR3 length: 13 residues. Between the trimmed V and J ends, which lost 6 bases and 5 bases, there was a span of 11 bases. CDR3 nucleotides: TGTGCCATCAGACCGACGGGAGACAATGAGCAGTTCTTC. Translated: CAIRPTGDNEQFF.

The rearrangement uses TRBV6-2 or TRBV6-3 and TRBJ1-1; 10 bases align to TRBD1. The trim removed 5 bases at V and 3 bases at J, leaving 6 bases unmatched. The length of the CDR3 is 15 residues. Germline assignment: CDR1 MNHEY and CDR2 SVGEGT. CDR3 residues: CASSSGQGVYTEAFF. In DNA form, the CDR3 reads TGTGCCAGCAGTAGCGGACAGGGGGTTTACACTGAAGCTTTCTTT.

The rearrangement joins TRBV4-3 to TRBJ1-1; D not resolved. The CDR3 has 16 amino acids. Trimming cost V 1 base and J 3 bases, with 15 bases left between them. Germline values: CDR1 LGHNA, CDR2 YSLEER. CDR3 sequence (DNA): TGCGCCAGCAGCCAAGTTTTTGTCGGGTGGTACACTGAAGCTTTCTTT. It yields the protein CASSQVFVGWYTEAFF.

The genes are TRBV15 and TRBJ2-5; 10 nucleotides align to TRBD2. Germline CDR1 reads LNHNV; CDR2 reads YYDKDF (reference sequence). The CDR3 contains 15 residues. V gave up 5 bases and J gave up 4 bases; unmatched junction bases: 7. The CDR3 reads CATSPLAGVRETQYF. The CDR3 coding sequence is TGTGCCACCAGCCCTCTAGCGGGAGTTCGAGAGACCCAGTACTTC.

CDR3 sequence: CASSLGLGLGNTIYF. In DNA form, the CDR3 reads TGTGCCAGCAGTTTGGGTTTGGGGCTCGGAAACACCATATATTTT. This chain uses TRBV28 with TRBJ1-3; D might be TRBD1 (5 bases). The CDR3 runs to 15 residues. Germline assignment: CDR1 MDHEN and CDR2 SYDVKM. Trimming cost V 3 bases and J 4 bases, with 13 bases left between them.

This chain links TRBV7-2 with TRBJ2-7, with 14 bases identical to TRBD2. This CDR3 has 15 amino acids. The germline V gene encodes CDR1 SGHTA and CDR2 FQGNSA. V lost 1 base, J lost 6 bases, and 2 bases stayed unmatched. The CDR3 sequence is CASSLGTSGRIEQYF. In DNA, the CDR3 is TGTGCCAGCAGCTTAGGGACTAGCGGGAGGATCGAGCAGTACTTC.

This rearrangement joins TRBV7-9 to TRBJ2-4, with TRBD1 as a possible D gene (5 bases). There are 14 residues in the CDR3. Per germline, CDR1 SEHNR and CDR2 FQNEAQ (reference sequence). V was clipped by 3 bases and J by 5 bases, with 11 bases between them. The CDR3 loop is CASSFRDIENIQYF. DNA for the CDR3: TGTGCCAGCAGCTTCAGGGATATCGAAAACATTCAGTACTTC.